This is a list of T cell receptor beta chains from one sample in a study of T cell repertoires in cytomegalovirus infection. Their antigen targets remain unknown. TCRdb recomputed calls from the reads with MiXCR, one row per CDR3 protein. Among more than 300,000 distinct CDR3 sequences listed, approximately 30% were seen once. This specimen was cultured PBMCs, taken from culture after CMV antigen stimulation. Every receptor here comes from a human donor in good health (CMV status not recorded). Some clones in this sample may be carry-over from other donors' samples. CDR3s include the opening cysteine and the closing phenylalanine or tryptophan. A D gene is named only where the DNA matches it firmly. Clone size is stated in some rows and not others, as once, few, many or a class when expanded.

v_gene	abundance	d_gene	j_gene	CDR3nt	CDR3aa
TRBV6-6	few	TRBD1	TRBJ2-1	TGTGCCAGCAGTGAGACAGGGGGGGCCTACAATGAGCAGTTCTTC	CASSETGGAYNEQFF
TRBV12-3/TRBV12-4	-	TRBD2	TRBJ2-1	TGTGCCAGCAGTTCCTTCCCCTTAGGGGAGGGCCTCTCATACAATGAGCAGTTCTTC	CASSSFPLGEGLSYNEQFF
TRBV5-1	-	TRBD2	TRBJ2-1	TGCGCCAGCAGCAATGGACTAGCGGACAATGAGCAGTTCTTC	CASSNGLADNEQFF
TRBV9	few	-	TRBJ2-1	TGTGCCAGCAGCGTAGGGGTCCTAATTAGCAATGAGCAGTTCTTC	CASSVGVLISNEQFF
TRBV20-1	-	-	TRBJ1-5	TGCAGTGCTAGTCCGGCCTATAGCAATCAGCCCCAGCATTTT	CSASPAYSNQPQHF
TRBV19	-	TRBD1	TRBJ1-1	TGTGCCAGTCGCCTCGACAGGGCCTGGAACACTGAAGCTTTCTTT	CASRLDRAWNTEAFF
TRBV6-6	few	TRBD1	TRBJ2-7	TGTGCCAGCAGGGTACAGGGACAGATTAACGAGCAGTACTTC	CASRVQGQINEQYF
TRBV20-1	-	-	TRBJ2-4	TGCAGTGCCAAACCGGGGGTCGGAAACATTCAGTACTTC	CSAKPGVGNIQYF
TRBV5-1	-	TRBD1	TRBJ2-5	TGCGCCAGCAGCTTGGGACAGGGGGTCCGGGAGACCCAGTACTTC	CASSLGQGVRETQYF
TRBV6-2/TRBV6-3	many	TRBD2	TRBJ2-1	TGTGCCAGCAGTTACCCAGGGACTAGTCGCGGTGAGCAGTTCTTC	CASSYPGTSRGEQFF
TRBV20-1	-	-	TRBJ2-3	TGCAGTGCTAGGGGGTGGGAGGCCCCCACAGATACGCAGTATTTT	CSARGWEAPTDTQYF
TRBV7-2	few	-	TRBJ1-2	TGTGCCAGCAGCAAAGTGGTTTGGAGACCGGATGGCTACACCTTC	CASSKVVWRPDGYTF
TRBV25-1	once	-	TRBJ1-2	TGTGCCAGCAGTGATCGGCTGCTTAACTATGGCTACACCTTC	CASSDRLLNYGYTF
TRBV9	many	-	TRBJ1-3	TGTGCCAGCAGCGTATCCGGGGCATCCTCTGGAAACACCATATATTTT	CASSVSGASSGNTIYF
TRBV5-5	-	-	TRBJ2-6	TGTGCCAGCAGCCGGGTGTACGGGGCCAACGTCCTGACTTTC	CASSRVYGANVLTF
TRBV6-4	-	-	TRBJ1-4	TGTGCCAGGACCGATGGAGCTAATGAAAAACTGTTTTTT	CARTDGANEKLFF
TRBV12-3/TRBV12-4	-	-	TRBJ1-4	TGTGCCAGCAGTTTAGCGCCAGGGACGGCTCTTGAAAAACTGTTTTTT	CASSLAPGTALEKLFF
TRBV6-1	-	-	TRBJ1-1	TGTGCCAGCAACCCCCGGGGGGCGGCCGGCACTGAAGCTTTCTTT	CASNPRGAAGTEAFF
TRBV29-1	-	-	TRBJ1-1	TGCAGCGGGGGGGAGCTGCCCAACACTGAAGCTTTCTTT	CSGGELPNTEAFF
TRBV7-2	-	TRBD1	TRBJ2-7	TGTGCCAGCAGCTTAGAGCCGGGACAGGGGATCTACGAGCAGTACTTC	CASSLEPGQGIYEQYF
TRBV2	-	-	TRBJ2-3	TGTGCCAGCACCGACAGACTAGGCAGCACAGATACGCAGTATTTT	CASTDRLGSTDTQYF
TRBV4-2	few	-	TRBJ1-6	TGTGCCAGCAGCCAACCGGGACGGGATAATTCACCCCTCCACTTT	CASSQPGRDNSPLHF
TRBV7-9	few	-	TRBJ1-1	TGTGCCAGCAGTTCTGGGGGCTCTGAAGCTTTCTTT	CASSSGGSEAFF
TRBV4-1	many	-	TRBJ1-2	TGCGCCAGCAGCCAATCAGTTGGACAGCGAAGGGGATGGGGCTACACCTTC	CASSQSVGQRRGWGYTF
TRBV25-1	-	-	TRBJ1-6	TGTGCCAGCAGTGTAACGAGGGGCTATAATGAGCCCCTCCACTTT	CASSVTRGYNEPLHF
TRBV7-2	-	TRBD2	TRBJ2-1	TGTGCCAGCAGCCTCGTGGCGACTAGCGCATACAATGAGCAGTTCTTC	CASSLVATSAYNEQFF
TRBV6-1	few	TRBD1	TRBJ2-2	TGTGCCAGCAGGGGACAGATTACGAACACCGGGGAGCTGTTTTTT	CASRGQITNTGELFF
TRBV7-6	-	TRBD2	TRBJ2-5	TGTGCCAGCAGCGCCGCTAGCGGGAGAGACGTCGAGACCCAGTACTTC	CASSAASGRDVETQYF
TRBV19	-	TRBD2	TRBJ2-7	TGTGCCAGTAGTAAGACTAGCGGGAGCTCCTACGAGCAGTACTTC	CASSKTSGSSYEQYF
TRBV12-3/TRBV12-4	few	TRBD1	TRBJ1-1	TGTGCCAGCAGTTTAGCTAGGGCTCTACAGGGGGCGGCCACTGAAGCTTTCTTT	CASSLARALQGAATEAFF
TRBV7-2	many	-	TRBJ2-7	TGTGCCAGCAGCTTAGCAGTCTACGAGCAGTACTTC	CASSLAVYEQYF
TRBV2	-	-	TRBJ2-3	TGTGCCAGCAGTGCGGCGGGGAACCGGGCCGATACGCAGTATTTT	CASSAAGNRADTQYF
TRBV6-8	-	TRBD1	TRBJ1-2	TGTGCCAGCAGTTACTATGAGGGCAGGGGGCCCGGAAGCTATGGCTACACCTTC	CASSYYEGRGPGSYGYTF
TRBV5-4	-	-	TRBJ1-5	TGTTCCAGCAGCCTAGGACTCATGGGTTCCCAGCATTTT	CSSSLGLMGSQHF
TRBV19	-	TRBD1	TRBJ1-1	TGTGCCAGTACCCCGGACAGGGGGTCCCCAGAAGCTTTCTTT	CASTPDRGSPEAFF
TRBV11-3	-	TRBD2	TRBJ2-1	TGTGCCAGCAGCTTACGTGGGAGGGCCCCGAATGAGCAGTTCTTC	CASSLRGRAPNEQFF
TRBV6-1	-	TRBD2	TRBJ2-7	TGTGCCAGCAGAGGAGGACTAGCGGCCTCCTACGAGCAGTACTTC	CASRGGLAASYEQYF
TRBV6-2/TRBV6-3	few	TRBD2	TRBJ2-5	TGTGCCAGCAGTTACAGCCTAGCGGGAGGAGAGACCCAGTACTTC	CASSYSLAGGETQYF
TRBV6-2/TRBV6-3	-	-	TRBJ1-1	TGTGCCAGCAGTTACGGGGGGTTCGGAGGGATGAACACTGAAGCTTTCTTT	CASSYGGFGGMNTEAFF
TRBV2	-	TRBD2	TRBJ2-1	TGTGCCAGCAGAGTACCGGGACTAGCGGAGAACAATGAGCAGTTCTTC	CASRVPGLAENNEQFF
TRBV7-9	few	TRBD2	TRBJ2-3	TGTGCCACCCCACCTCAAGCGGGAGCTGGAGATACGCAGTATTTT	CATPPQAGAGDTQYF
TRBV7-9	-	-	TRBJ2-5	TGTGCCAGCAGCTTAGAATCGGTGAAGACCCAGTACTTC	CASSLESVKTQYF
TRBV7-6	many	-	TRBJ2-3	TGTGCCAGCAGCTTAGGGAGCTCCCTACCCACAGATACGCAGTATTTT	CASSLGSSLPTDTQYF
TRBV7-6	-	TRBD1	TRBJ1-1	TGTGCCAGCACCCCGACCGGGACAGCGAACACTGAAGCTTTCTTT	CASTPTGTANTEAFF
TRBV12-3/TRBV12-4	-	-	TRBJ1-2	TGTGCCAGCAGTCCAATGCAGGGGCTGGGCTACACCTTC	CASSPMQGLGYTF